The TCR beta chain under discussion was sequenced for a study of post-analysis software for immune sequencing data. At the level of the study: Secondary progressive, relapsing-remitting and progressive-relapsing multiple sclerosis were among the included disease courses.

General study findings and limits: TRBV segments more frequent in patients than in controls numbered roughly 5 and included TRBV5-6, TRBV5-1 and TRBV20-1. Significantly lower normalized Chao1 diversity was seen in multiple sclerosis patients than in controls.

Unique molecular identifiers were present in the TCR beta cDNA libraries. T cells numbering roughly 1 to 10 million yielded cDNA molecules that totaled roughly 0.5 million. TCRdb ran MiXCR on the PCR reads and lists one entry per CDR3 protein. There are fewer than 600,000 distinct CDR3 sequences in the sample; under 55% occur only once, and around 10% lies in the top ten. Trimming shortened V by 5 bases and J by 0 bases, and 19 bases separated the two germline ends. Germline values: CDR1 KGHDR, CDR2 SFDVKD. The CDR3 covers 18 residues. Notes on this clonotype: Its antigen remains unidentified.

The sequencing input was blood. This receptor was obtained from a girl aged 10 to 17 with multiple sclerosis. The rearrangement joins TRBV24-1 to TRBJ2-1, with D maybe TRBD2 (5 bases). The CDR3, as DNA: TGTGCCACCAGTGCCGCATTTATAGCGTCTAGCTCCTACAATGAGCAGTTCTTC. It is translated as CATSAAFIASSSYNEQFF.